Listed below are T cell receptor beta chains from one sample, sequenced in a study of human T cells and chemical hapten exposure. TCRdb independently ran MiXCR on the 5' RACE reads; one entry per CDR3 protein. The table records tens of thousands of distinct CDR3 sequences, approximately 15% of them present only once. The receptors were sampled from a female donor in good health. Both conserved end residues are part of each CDR3. D genes are given only for firm matches. Not all rows give a size; the values are once, few, many and, for expanded clones, a class.

D	V	J	size	CDR3	DNA
.	TRBV28	TRBJ2-3	.	CASSPGTVDTDTQYF	TGTGCCAGCAGCCCCGGGACCGTCGACACAGATACGCAGTATTTT
.	TRBV20-1	TRBJ2-7	.	CSAKAADRSYEQYF	TGCAGTGCTAAGGCAGCGGACAGATCGTACGAGCAGTACTTC
.	TRBV20-1	TRBJ2-3	.	CSAWVNSFVTDTQYF	TGCAGTGCTTGGGTCAATAGTTTTGTCACAGATACGCAGTATTTT
TRBD2	TRBV30	TRBJ2-1	few	CAWRLQAGPYNEQFF	TGTGCCTGGAGACTCCAAGCGGGACCGTACAATGAGCAGTTCTTC
.	TRBV5-5	TRBJ1-2	few	CASSLTIRTELHGYTF	TGTGCCAGCAGCTTGACCATAAGGACAGAGCTCCATGGCTACACCTTC
.	TRBV24-1	TRBJ2-1	few	CATSAVGPSYNEQFF	TGTGCCACCAGTGCCGTAGGCCCTTCCTACAATGAGCAGTTCTTC
TRBD1	TRBV5-1	TRBJ2-1	many	CASSEDGQGAHEQFF	TGCGCCAGCAGCGAGGACGGACAGGGGGCTCATGAGCAGTTCTTC
TRBD1	TRBV30	TRBJ1-2	.	CAWNRDRDGYTF	TGTGCCTGGAACCGGGACAGAGATGGCTACACCTTC
.	TRBV28	TRBJ1-4	.	CASSFSLGEKLFF	TGTGCCAGCAGTTTTAGCTTAGGCGAAAAACTGTTTTTT
TRBD1	TRBV27	TRBJ2-7	few	CASSLGTGASHEQYF	TGTGCCAGCAGCCTCGGGACAGGGGCCTCCCACGAGCAGTACTTC
.	TRBV20-1	TRBJ2-5	few	CSARYGNGETQYF	TGCAGTGCTAGATACGGAAACGGGGAGACCCAGTACTTC
.	TRBV6-5	TRBJ1-5	once	CASSYGWGSNQPQHF	TGTGCCAGCAGTTATGGTTGGGGGAGCAATCAGCCCCAGCATTTT
TRBD1	TRBV28	TRBJ1-2	few	CASSLVDRADGYTF	TGTGCCAGCAGTTTGGTTGACAGGGCGGATGGCTACACCTTC
.	TRBV9	TRBJ2-7	.	CASSVGASLTYEQYF	TGTGCCAGCAGCGTAGGAGCGTCCCTAACCTACGAGCAGTACTTC
.	TRBV18	TRBJ1-1	few	CASSPRDENTEAFF	TGTGCCAGCTCACCCAGGGACGAGAACACTGAAGCTTTCTTT
.	TRBV5-1	TRBJ2-7	few	CASSRELARPYEQYF	TGCGCCAGCAGCCGGGAGCTAGCGCGTCCCTACGAGCAGTACTTC
.	TRBV5-4	TRBJ1-1	.	CASSLEISDTEAFF	TGTGCCAGCAGCTTGGAAATTAGCGACACTGAAGCTTTCTTT
.	TRBV7-2	TRBJ1-4	.	CASSFGGLGEKLFF	TGTGCCAGCAGCTTCGGGGGCCTCGGTGAAAAACTGTTTTTT
.	TRBV12-3/TRBV12-4	TRBJ1-5	.	CASSLNRNQPQHF	TGTGCCAGCAGTTTAAACCGAAATCAGCCCCAGCATTTT
.	TRBV18	TRBJ1-1	.	CASSPTRGVGAFF	TGTGCCAGCTCACCAACCCGGGGGGTCGGAGCTTTCTTT
.	TRBV30	TRBJ1-1	few	CAWRVAGGPTEAFF	TGTGCCTGGAGGGTGGCCGGGGGGCCTACTGAAGCTTTCTTT
.	TRBV15	TRBJ2-3	.	CATSSPLAAYTDTQYF	TGTGCCACCAGCTCCCCTTTAGCGGCCTACACAGATACGCAGTATTTT
TRBD2	TRBV10-3	TRBJ2-5	few	CAIRAGLAPQETQYF	TGTGCCATCAGGGCTGGACTAGCTCCCCAAGAGACCCAGTACTTC
.	TRBV7-2	TRBJ1-2	few	CASSFQKGHGYTF	TGTGCCAGCAGCTTCCAAAAGGGGCACGGCTACACCTTC
.	TRBV7-9	TRBJ2-3	few	CASSPGRGKADTQYF	TGTGCCAGCAGTCCGGGGAGAGGGAAGGCAGATACGCAGTATTTT
.	TRBV6-1	TRBJ1-1	few	CATSPDGRLNAFF	TGTGCCACCTCCCCCGACGGAAGACTGAACGCTTTCTTT
.	TRBV29-1	TRBJ2-6	.	CSVPDYLSGANVLTF	TGCAGCGTCCCCGACTATCTTTCTGGGGCCAACGTCCTGACTTTC
.	TRBV7-2	TRBJ2-7	few	CASSKNQVDGYEQYF	TGTGCCAGCAGCAAAAATCAGGTCGACGGCTACGAGCAGTACTTC
.	TRBV5-1	TRBJ2-1	.	CASSHEGHEQFF	TGCGCCAGCAGCCACGAGGGGCATGAGCAGTTCTTC
.	TRBV3-1	TRBJ1-1	.	CASSHQGHTEAFF	TGTGCCAGCAGCCACCAGGGTCACACTGAAGCTTTCTTT
.	TRBV6-6	TRBJ1-1	.	CASSYGVMNTEAFF	TGTGCCAGCAGTTACGGGGTCATGAACACTGAAGCTTTCTTT
.	TRBV20-1	TRBJ1-1	.	CSAYQQGGSTEAFF	TGCAGTGCTTACCAACAGGGTGGAAGCACTGAAGCTTTCTTT
.	TRBV6-6	TRBJ1-1	few	CASSYQGAEAFF	TGTGCCAGCAGTTACCAAGGGGCTGAAGCTTTCTTT
.	TRBV29-1	TRBJ1-1	few	CSVEKQEGFTEAFF	TGCAGCGTTGAAAAGCAGGAGGGGTTCACTGAAGCTTTCTTT
.	TRBV11-1	TRBJ1-2	.	CASSRTPDYGYTF	TGTGCCAGCAGCCGAACTCCAGACTATGGCTACACCTTC
.	TRBV10-3	TRBJ1-4	few	CATKPGPNEKLFF	TGTGCCACCAAACCGGGACCGAATGAAAAACTGTTTTTT
.	TRBV28	TRBJ1-3	.	CASRGGLYGNTIYF	TGTGCCAGCAGGGGGGGGCTTTATGGTAACACCATATATTTT
.	TRBV6-5	TRBJ2-7	.	CASSYSSGASSEQYF	TGTGCCAGCAGTTACTCGAGTGGGGCATCCTCCGAGCAGTACTTC
TRBD1	TRBV6-1	TRBJ1-6	many	CASTDGQGRSYNSPLHF	TGTGCCAGCACCGACGGACAGGGAAGGTCCTATAATTCACCCCTCCACTTT
TRBD2	TRBV10-3	TRBJ2-1	.	CATRTSGDRNEQFF	TGTGCCACTAGGACTAGCGGGGATAGGAATGAGCAGTTCTTC